A selection of T cell receptor beta chains follows, all from one sample in a study of blood T cell repertoires in COVID-19. Clones were read by immunoSEQ multiplex PCR, and TCRdb kept only the in-frame ones, dropping some. The sample contains about 40,000 clones, 75% to 95% of which appear only once. The sequenced sample was peripheral blood. The source of these receptors is a woman older than 75 with acute or convalescent COVID-19. The CDR3 runs from the conserved cysteine through the conserved F or W. D genes are given only for firm matches. A row's size may be missing; if present it is once, few, many or a size class.

clone size	CDR3 length	V gene	J gene	D gene	CDR3 protein	CDR3 DNA
-	13	TRBV4-3	TRBJ1-1	-	CASSQDRGTEAFF	TGCGCCAGCAGCCAAGATAGGGGAACTGAAGCTTTCTTT
-	18	TRBV4-3	TRBJ2-3	TRBD2	CASSQENLAGLNPDTQYF	TGCGCCAGCAGCCAAGAAAACCTAGCGGGGTTGAATCCAGATACGCAGTATTTT
-	17	TRBV19	TRBJ2-3	TRBD1	CASSTFRGGKSNQPQYF	TGTGCCAGTAGTACGTTTCGAGGGGGCAAGAGCAATCAGCCCCAGTATTTT
-	16	TRBV5-1	TRBJ2-3	TRBD2	CASSLLGLADTDTQYF	TGCGCCAGCAGCTTACTCGGACTAGCGGACACAGATACGCAGTATTTT
-	18	TRBV7-3	TRBJ2-1	-	CASSPRRSGRSSYNEQFF	TGTGCCAGCAGCCCCAGGCGCAGCGGGCGGAGCTCCTACAATGAGCAGTTCTTC
-	15	TRBV6-6	TRBJ2-4	-	CASSNPRGASYIQYF	TGTGCCAGCAGTAACCCTCGGGGGGCCTCGTACATTCAGTACTTC
-	13	TRBV14	TRBJ2-7	-	CASSQDFVAGQYF	TGTGCCAGCAGCCAAGATTTCGTGGCGGGGCAGTACTTC
-	13	TRBV19	TRBJ2-7	-	CASSINRYYEQYF	TGTGCCAGTAGTATAAACAGATACTACGAGCAGTACTTC
once	14	TRBV3-1/TRBV3-2	TRBJ1-1	-	CASSRGQTNTEAFF	TGTGCCAGCAGCCGTGGTCAAACTAACACTGAAGCTTTCTTT
once	15	TRBV5-1	TRBJ2-7	-	CASSTKPGVGYEQYF	TGCGCCAGCAGCACGAAACCAGGGGTCGGGTACGAGCAGTACTTC
-	16	TRBV5-1	TRBJ1-3	-	CASSSGPQSSGNTIYF	TGCGCCAGCAGCAGCGGACCGCAGAGCTCTGGAAACACCATATATTTT
-	14	TRBV7-2	TRBJ1-1	-	CASSLRQANTEAFF	TGTGCCAGCAGCTTACGACAGGCGAACACTGAAGCTTTCTTT
once	15	TRBV5-6	TRBJ1-2	-	CASSSDTRLIYGYTF	TGTGCCAGCAGCTCGGACACCCGTCTTATCTATGGCTACACCTTC
-	14	TRBV18	TRBJ2-1	TRBD2	CASSPLAGMSEQFF	TGTGCCAGCTCACCACTAGCGGGGATGTCTGAGCAGTTCTTC
-	13	TRBV30	TRBJ2-2	-	CAWKGGSTGELFF	TGTGCCTGGAAGGGGGGGAGCACCGGGGAGCTGTTTTTT
-	16	TRBV7-9	TRBJ2-7	-	CASSPTVRTPLSEQYF	TGTGCCAGCAGCCCCACAGTGAGGACTCCTCTTTCCGAGCAGTACTTC
-	17	TRBV4-1	TRBJ2-5	TRBD2	CASSHPLDSGGQETQYF	TGCGCCAGCAGCCATCCCCTGGATAGCGGGGGACAAGAGACCCAGTACTTC
-	13	TRBV5-1	TRBJ2-1	-	CASSLEPNNEQFF	TGCGCCAGCAGCTTAGAGCCCAACAATGAGCAGTTCTTC
-	15	TRBV19	TRBJ1-4	-	CASSPGPAPNEKLFF	TGTGCCAGTAGCCCAGGGCCCGCACCTAATGAAAAACTGTTTTTT
-	15	TRBV3-1/TRBV3-2	TRBJ2-5	-	CASSQALKRAETQYF	TGTGCCAGCAGCCAAGCCCTGAAGCGGGCAGAGACCCAGTACTTC
-	13	TRBV2	TRBJ1-5	-	CASSAMGGQPQHF	TGTGCCAGCAGCGCTATGGGGGGTCAGCCCCAGCATTTT
-	15	TRBV3-1/TRBV3-2	TRBJ1-2	TRBD1	CASSQADRYNYGYTF	TGTGCCAGCAGCCAAGCGGACAGGTACAACTATGGCTACACCTTC
-	17	TRBV4-1	TRBJ2-1	TRBD2	CASSQAGRGRRGNEQFF	TGCGCCAGCAGCCAAGCCGGGAGGGGCCGACGTGGCAATGAGCAGTTCTTC
-	17	TRBV3-1/TRBV3-2	TRBJ2-2	TRBD2	CASGGTSGGQGTGELFF	TGTGCCAGCGGAGGGACTAGCGGGGGCCAGGGGACCGGGGAGCTGTTTTTT
-	15	TRBV15	TRBJ2-1	-	CATSRDRGGWNEQFF	TGTGCCACCAGCAGAGACAGGGGAGGGTGGAATGAGCAGTTCTTC
-	16	TRBV24-1	TRBJ2-5	-	CATSDNNSPGKGAQYF	TGTGCCACCAGTGATAACAACTCCCCCGGGAAGGGAGCCCAGTACTTC
-	15	TRBV11-2	TRBJ2-2	-	CASSLDSRAGGELFF	TGTGCCAGCAGCTTAGACTCCAGGGCAGGCGGGGAGCTGTTTTTT
-	15	TRBV5-1	TRBJ2-1	-	CASSLAIRVTNEQFF	TGCGCCAGCAGCTTGGCCATCAGGGTTACCAATGAGCAGTTCTTC
-	16	TRBV4-3	TRBJ2-5	TRBD2	CASSHRAAGGQETQYF	TGCGCCAGCAGCCACCGCGCCGCGGGGGGGCAAGAGACCCAGTACTTC